The T cell receptor (beta chain) under discussion was sequenced for a study of OX40 agonist ivuxolimab in advanced cancers. Study-wide context: Ivuxolimab was an agonistic, fully human IgG2 monoclonal antibody directed against OX40 (CD134), a costimulatory receptor. Intravenous ivuxolimab was administered to patients every 2 weeks at six dose levels: 0.01, 0.1, 0.3, 1.5, 3 and 10 mg/kg. Of the roughly 51 patients in dose escalation, 19 had hepatocellular carcinoma, some 15 had melanoma, 9 had renal cell carcinoma and 9 had head and neck cancer. In the dose-escalation cohort, more than 80% of patients were male, and the mean age was 60 years with a range of roughly 20 to 79. Prior anti-PD-1, anti-PD-L1 or anti-CTLA-4 therapy was permitted, and checkpoint inhibitors had been received by about 36% of dose-escalation patients. Partial responses were achieved by three dose-escalation patients, of whom one had hepatocellular carcinoma and two had cutaneous melanoma. Peripheral TCRbeta sequencing aimed to test whether ivuxolimab altered TCR sequence diversity and caused clonal T-cell expansion. The paper reports the monotherapy dose-escalation portion (N of about 51 patients) of the phase I ivuxolimab trial.

What the authors observed across the whole study: Low levels of normalized T-cell clonal expansion were also seen in some nonresponding patients. In partial responders in the 0.1-3.0 mg/kg groups, normalized peripheral clonal expansion was found to be among the lowest, especially among CD8+ T cells. The antigen specificity of the clonally expanded peripheral T cells was not determined. At doses of 0.1 to 3.0 mg/kg, clonal expansion of both CD4+ and CD8+ T cells in blood was seen between baseline and week 6. After ivuxolimab, expanded clones were on average more numerous among CD8+ T cells than among CD4+ T cells.

The trial excluded patients who had a history of autoimmune disease or were on systemic immunosuppression. In every dose cohort, peripheral blood was drawn for TCR sequencing at baseline, cycle 4 day 1, and cycle 7 day 1. Samples came from an open-label, multicenter, first-in-human phase I dose-escalation trial of ivuxolimab. Adults with locally advanced or metastatic melanoma, renal cell, hepatocellular, or head and neck squamous cell carcinoma were enrolled in the trial. Before TCR sequencing, CD4+ and CD8+ T cells were separately sorted from peripheral blood. Genomic DNA was extracted from sorted cells for sequencing of the TCRbeta CDR3 region. The immunoSEQ Assay was used for sequencing of TCRbeta CDR3 regions. TCRdb retrieved this table from immuneACCESS and kept in-frame rearrangements only. Not all clones are present; in checked studies, unresolved V genes account for under half, and no reason is known for the remainder. Here the sample has tens of thousands of clones; 85% occur a single time. The top ten constitute 0.5% to 0.6% of the sample.

A word on this clone: Its antigen specificity is not known. One junction end does not reproduce the germline sequence, and a read error may be involved. This CDR3 is also generated by other DNA sequences in the sample.

CDR1 and CDR2, per the germline V gene (reference sequence), are GTSNPN and SVGIG. The CDR3 goes from the cysteine to the phenylalanine over 14 residues. The sequence is cut down to CDR3 DNA, 42 bases in frame from base 1. This sequence originates from an adult with an advanced solid tumor such as melanoma, head and neck, liver or kidney cancer. The receptor chain draws on TRBV30 and TRBJ2-1; possibly the D gene is TRBD2, per 6 matching bases. Here the sequenced sample was CD4+ or CD8+ T cells sorted from blood, taken in a trial of the OX40 agonist ivuxolimab. Here is the DNA: TGCGCCTGGAGTGGACTACCCTCCTACAATGAGCAGTTCTTC. This is translated as CAWSGLPSYNEQFF.